Listed below are T cell receptor beta chains from one sample, sequenced in a study of control samples from healthy donors and cancer patients. The assay was immunoSEQ multiplex PCR, and TCRdb's table has in-frame clones only and misses some. The table includes 140,000 to 150,000 clones, 91% detected once. The sequencing sample was made of blood. Source of these receptors: a man aged 30 to 39 in good health. Both conserved end residues are part of each CDR3. Fields, in order: J gene, clone size, CDR3 length, V gene, D gene, CDR3 protein, CDR3 DNA. A D gene is named only where the DNA matches it firmly. Clone size, where shown, is once, few, many, or a class for clones that have expanded.

TRBJ1-5 - 14 TRBV25-1 TRBD1 CASSEDRGGQPQHF TGTGCCAGCAGTGAAGACAGGGGTGGACAGCCCCAGCATTTT
TRBJ2-3 - 13 TRBV29-1 - CSVEYVGPDTQYF TGCAGCGTTGAATACGTGGGGCCAGATACGCAGTATTTT
TRBJ1-1 - 14 TRBV7-2 - CASSLMAGNTEAFF TGTGCCAGCAGCTTGATGGCGGGGAACACTGAAGCTTTCTTT
TRBJ1-1 - 14 TRBV15 TRBD1 CATSPDRGGTEAFF TGTGCCACCAGTCCGGACAGGGGTGGAACTGAAGCTTTCTTT
TRBJ2-1 - 12 TRBV4-2 - CASSQDGDEQFF TGTGCCAGCAGCCAAGATGGGGATGAGCAGTTCTTC
TRBJ1-4 once 14 TRBV18 - CASSPRATNEKLFF TGTGCCAGCTCACCGCGGGCGACTAATGAAAAACTGTTTTTT
TRBJ1-4 - 14 TRBV5-4 TRBD1 CASSWDRAGEKLFF TGTGCCAGCAGCTGGGACAGGGCCGGTGAAAAACTGTTTTTT
TRBJ2-7 - 13 TRBV15 - CATSTGSFYEQYF TGTGCCACCAGCACCGGCAGCTTCTACGAGCAGTACTTC
TRBJ1-5 - 13 TRBV28 TRBD1 CASSLTGDQPQHF TGTGCCAGCAGTTTGACAGGGGATCAGCCCCAGCATTTT
TRBJ1-1 - 12 TRBV6-6 - CASSYSNTEAFF TGTGCCAGCAGTTACTCGAACACTGAAGCTTTCTTT
TRBJ2-3 - 15 TRBV3-1/TRBV3-2 TRBD2 CASSQKRGRGDTQYF TGTGCCAGCAGCCAAAAGCGGGGGCGGGGAGATACGCAGTATTTT
TRBJ2-7 - 13 TRBV30 TRBD1 CAWSEGAGYEQYF TGTGCCTGGAGTGAGGGGGCGGGTTACGAGCAGTACTTC
TRBJ1-1 - 13 TRBV10-2 - CASSPGQNTEAFF TGCGCCAGCAGTCCTGGACAGAACACTGAAGCTTTCTTT
TRBJ1-2 - 13 TRBV7-9 - CASSPEVNYGYTF TGTGCCAGCAGCCCCGAAGTGAACTATGGCTACACCTTC
TRBJ2-2 - 14 TRBV27 - CATTWGANTGELFF TGTGCCACCACATGGGGAGCGAACACCGGGGAGCTGTTTTTT
TRBJ2-1 - 13 TRBV7-9 - CASSLVLGDEQFF TGTGCCAGCAGCTTAGTTCTAGGGGACGAGCAGTTCTTC
TRBJ1-1 once 11 TRBV24-1 - CATSSDTEAFF TGTGCCACCAGTAGCGACACTGAAGCTTTCTTT
TRBJ2-1 once 13 TRBV12-3/TRBV12-4 - CASNIRGGAEQFF TGTGCCAGCAATATCAGAGGTGGCGCTGAGCAGTTCTTC
TRBJ1-2 - 14 TRBV6-5 TRBD1 CASSYDRGIDGYTF TGTGCCAGCAGTTACGACAGGGGGATAGATGGCTACACCTTC
TRBJ2-7 - 15 TRBV7-9 TRBD1 CASSLGGTGDSEQYF TGTGCCAGCAGCTTAGGTGGGACAGGGGACAGCGAGCAGTACTTC
TRBJ2-7 - 10 TRBV27 - CASGRYEQYF TGTGCCAGCGGTCGTTACGAGCAGTACTTC
TRBJ2-7 once 16 TRBV2 TRBD2 CASVPKRAGSSYEQYF TGTGCCAGCGTCCCGAAGAGAGCGGGGAGCTCCTACGAGCAGTACTTC
TRBJ2-7 - 13 TRBV27 - CASSLSPSYEQYF TGTGCCAGCAGTTTAAGCCCGTCCTACGAGCAGTACTTC
TRBJ2-7 - 16 TRBV27 TRBD1 CASSLTRTGASYEQYF TGTGCCAGCAGTTTAACTCGGACAGGGGCTTCGTACGAGCAGTACTTC
TRBJ1-6 - 16 TRBV27 - CASSLGVPYYNSPLHF TGTGCCAGCAGTTTAGGGGTTCCTTACTATAATTCACCCCTCCACTTT
TRBJ2-1 once 12 TRBV7-3 TRBD1 CASSLTTGEQFF TGTGCCAGCAGCTTAACGACAGGGGAGCAGTTCTTC
TRBJ2-7 - 15 TRBV30 - CAWSTPGTQGNEQYF TGTGCCTGGAGTACGCCCGGGACTCAGGGGAACGAGCAGTACTTC
TRBJ2-5 - 12 TRBV5-1 - CASSYSQETQYF TGCGCCAGCAGCTACTCCCAAGAGACCCAGTACTTC
TRBJ1-1 - 16 TRBV2 - CASSPLTTVVNTEAFF TGTGCCAGCAGTCCTCTTACCACGGTAGTGAACACTGAAGCTTTCTTT
TRBJ1-1 - 16 TRBV3-1/TRBV3-2 TRBD1 CASSPQHSGGGTEAFF TGTGCCAGCAGCCCCCAGCATTCAGGGGGCGGGACTGAAGCTTTCTTT
TRBJ2-7 few 13 TRBV6-5 - CASRSFPLYEQYF TGTGCCAGCAGATCCTTCCCCCTCTACGAGCAGTACTTC
TRBJ1-1 few 14 TRBV6-2/TRBV6-3 - CASSTGTIATEAFF TGTGCCAGCAGTACGGGGACGATCGCCACTGAAGCTTTCTTT
TRBJ1-1 - 14 TRBV6-5 - CASSYSGGNTEAFF TGTGCCAGCAGTTACAGTGGCGGGAACACTGAAGCTTTCTTT
TRBJ2-7 - 17 TRBV27 TRBD1 CASSPGTGVMETYEQYF TGTGCCAGCAGCCCCGGGACAGGGGTTATGGAAACCTACGAGCAGTACTTC
TRBJ1-2 - 15 TRBV7-9 TRBD1 CASSSPGQGIYGYTF TGTGCCAGCAGCTCCCCGGGACAGGGGATCTATGGCTACACCTTC
TRBJ1-1 - 15 TRBV9 - CASSVGSTGGTEAFF TGTGCCAGCAGCGTAGGATCAACTGGGGGCACTGAAGCTTTCTTT
TRBJ1-5 once 13 TRBV19 TRBD1 CAIRQGSNQPQHF TGTGCCATTCGACAGGGGAGCAATCAGCCCCAGCATTTT
TRBJ2-1 - 15 TRBV19 TRBD1 CASSTGTGWNNEQFF TGTGCCAGTAGTACCGGGACAGGGTGGAACAATGAGCAGTTCTTC
TRBJ1-4 once 17 TRBV28 - CASSLIGTLGTNEKLFF TGTGCCAGCAGTTTGATCGGGACCCTCGGGACTAATGAAAAACTGTTTTTT